Shown below are 7 T cell receptor beta chains from a single sample sequenced in a study of shared clonotypes between healthy human individuals. Repertoires were generated with immunoSEQ multiplex PCR, while TCRdb's copy carries only in-frame clones and drops some. Counted here are millions of clones, roughly 96% occurring once; the ten biggest clones make up more than 0.1%. Sequencing was done on a sample of naive CD4+ T cells sorted from blood. Subset defined: CD45RA+ positively selected. The receptors stem from a man younger than 35 in good health.

The rearrangement uses TRBV6-1 and TRBJ1-5, with D perhaps TRBD1 (5 bases). This CDR3 comprises 14 residues. Germline V gene sequence: CDR1 MNHNS, CDR2 SASEGT. V lost 6 bases and J 9 bases, leaving 18 bases between the germline ends. CDR3 sequence (DNA): TGTGCCAGCAGGGGACCGGACCCAGATTGGCCCCAGCATTTT. Its translation is CASRGPDPDWPQHF.

The chain couples TRBV5-1 to TRBJ2-3; D may correspond to TRBD1 or TRBD2 (6 bases each). The germline CDR1 and CDR2 sequences are SGHRS and YFSETQ. V dropped 0 bases and J dropped 0 bases, with 11 bases sitting between them. The CDR3 totals 16 residues. The CDR3 coding sequence is TGCGCCAGCAGCTTGGATGGGGGGCGTAGCACAGATACGCAGTATTTT. It specifies CASSLDGGRSTDTQYF.

V is TRBV6-5 and J is TRBJ1-2; D ambiguous. The CDR3 has 15 amino acids. Germline-derived CDR1 and CDR2 are MNHEY and SVGAGI. The V end lost 6 bases, the J end lost 6 bases, and 20 bases lay between the germline ends. In nucleotides, the CDR3 is TGTGCCAGCAGCCCCCATACCCTCGTAGGAAATGGCTACACCTTC. Translated: CASSPHTLVGNGYTF.

The rearrangement links TRBV5-6 to TRBJ1-3; D is unresolved. CDR1 is SGHDT, CDR2 YYEEEE, per germline. V gave up 1 base and J gave up 2 bases, with 16 bases separating them. The CDR3 is made up of 17 amino acids. The chain's CDR3 is CASSLSEWARPGNTIYF. Written as DNA, the CDR3 is TGTGCCAGCAGCTTGTCGGAGTGGGCCCGCCCTGGAAACACCATATATTTT.

This chain links TRBV19 with TRBJ1-2; the match to TRBD1 covers 7 bases. CDR1 LNHDA and CDR2 SQIVND come from the germline V gene (reference sequence). V lost 7 bases to trimming and J lost 4 bases; unmatched junction nucleotides: 9. The CDR3 runs 14 residues. CDR3 coding DNA: TGTGCCAGTATTTCGGACAGGAGAGGCTATGGCTACACCTTC. Amino acids: CASISDRRGYGYTF.

A word on this clone: Additional DNA sequences in this sample encode the identical CDR3. V is TRBV19 and J is TRBJ2-7, with 8 bases matching TRBD1. V lost 3 bases, J lost 1 base, and 2 bases stayed unmatched. CDR3 length: 14 residues. Germline CDR1 LNHDA, CDR2 SQIVND (reference sequence). The CDR3: CASSIGQGSYEQYF. Here the CDR3 DNA reads TGTGCCAGTAGTATCGGACAGGGATCCTACGAGCAGTACTTC. Supplemented by reference TRBV19 and TRBJ2-7, the full variable domain reads DGGITQSPKYLFRKEGQNVTLSCEQNLNHDAMYWYRQDPGQGLRLIYYSQIVNDFQKGDIAEGYSVSREKKESFPLTVTSAQKNPTAFYLCASSIGQGSYEQYFGPGTRLTVT.

This chain connects TRBV11-2 to TRBJ2-5; D not resolved. The V gene lost 2 bases and the J gene lost 8 bases, with 21 bases spanning the gap. The CDR3 runs to 16 residues. The germline CDR1 and CDR2 sequences are SGHAT and FQNNGV. Here the CDR3 reads CASSLSTSVTKSTQYF. CDR3 DNA sequence: TGTGCCAGCAGCTTATCGACTTCTGTAACCAAGAGTACCCAGTACTTC.